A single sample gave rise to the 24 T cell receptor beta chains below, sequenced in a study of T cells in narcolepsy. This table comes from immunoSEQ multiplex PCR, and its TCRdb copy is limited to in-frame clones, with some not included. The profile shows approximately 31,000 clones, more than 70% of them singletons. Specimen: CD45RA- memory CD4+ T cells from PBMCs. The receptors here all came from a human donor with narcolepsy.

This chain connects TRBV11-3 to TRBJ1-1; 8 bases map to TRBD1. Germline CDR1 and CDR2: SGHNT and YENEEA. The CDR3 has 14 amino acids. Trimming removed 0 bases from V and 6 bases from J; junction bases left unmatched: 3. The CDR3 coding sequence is TGTGCCAGCAGCTTAGACAGGACAGGGTCTGAAGCTTTCTTT. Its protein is CASSLDRTGSEAFF.

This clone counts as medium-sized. The CDR3 DNA reads TGCGCCAGCAGCCAAGCAGATATGGGCTTTACCACCGGGGAGCTGTTTTTT. It is translated as CASSQADMGFTTGELFF. V is TRBV4-1 and J is TRBJ2-2; D gene ambiguous. The CDR3 has 17 amino acids. Deletions cut 1 base from V and 4 bases from J, with 16 bases between. Germline V gene data show CDR1 as MGHRA and CDR2 as YSYEKL.

The CDR3 is CASSLTKGGPRNTIYF. CDR3 bases: TGTGCCAGCAGCCTGACAAAAGGAGGGCCTAGAAACACCATATATTTT. The gene calls are TRBV7-9 and TRBJ1-3; D is uncertain. Looked up from germline, CDR1 is SEHNR and CDR2 is FQNEAQ (reference sequence). The CDR3 sequence is 16 residues long. V dropped 5 bases and J dropped 5 bases, with 19 bases sitting between them.

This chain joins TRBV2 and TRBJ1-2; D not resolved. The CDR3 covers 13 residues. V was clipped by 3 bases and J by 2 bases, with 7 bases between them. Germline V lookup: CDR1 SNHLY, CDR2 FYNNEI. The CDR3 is CASSERGNYGYTF. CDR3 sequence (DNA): TGTGCCAGCAGTGAGCGGGGAAACTATGGCTACACCTTC.

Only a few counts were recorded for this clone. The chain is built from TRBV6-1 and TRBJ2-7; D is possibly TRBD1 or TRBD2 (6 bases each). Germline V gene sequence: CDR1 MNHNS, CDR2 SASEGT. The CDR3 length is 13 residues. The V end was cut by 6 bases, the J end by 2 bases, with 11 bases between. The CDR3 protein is CASRVGGTYEQYF. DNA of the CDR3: TGTGCCAGCAGAGTAGGGGGGACCTACGAGCAGTACTTC.

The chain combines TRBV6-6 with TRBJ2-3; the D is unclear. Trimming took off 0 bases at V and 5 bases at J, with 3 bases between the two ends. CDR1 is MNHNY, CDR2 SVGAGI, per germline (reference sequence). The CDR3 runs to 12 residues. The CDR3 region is CASSYSRDTQYF. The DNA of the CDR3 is TGTGCCAGCAGTTACTCACGAGATACGCAGTATTTT.

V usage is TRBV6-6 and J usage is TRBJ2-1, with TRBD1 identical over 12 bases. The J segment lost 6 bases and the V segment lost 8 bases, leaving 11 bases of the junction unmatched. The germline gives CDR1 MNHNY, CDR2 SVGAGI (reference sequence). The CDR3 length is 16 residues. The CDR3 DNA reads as TGTGCCAGCGATGGATTCGGGACAGGGGGCTCCAATGAGCAGTTCTTC. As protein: CASDGFGTGGSNEQFF.

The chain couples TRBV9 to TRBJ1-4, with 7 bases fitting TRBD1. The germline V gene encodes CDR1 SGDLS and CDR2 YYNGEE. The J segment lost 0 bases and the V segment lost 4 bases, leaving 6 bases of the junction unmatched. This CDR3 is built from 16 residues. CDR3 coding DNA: TGTGCCAGCAGCCGGGACAGCCAGGCAACTAATGAAAAACTGTTTTTT. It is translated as CASSRDSQATNEKLFF.

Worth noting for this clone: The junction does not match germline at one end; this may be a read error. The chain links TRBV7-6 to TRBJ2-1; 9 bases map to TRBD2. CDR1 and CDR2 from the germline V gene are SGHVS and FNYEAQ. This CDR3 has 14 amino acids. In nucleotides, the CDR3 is TGTGCCAGCAGTTTAGCGGGAGTCTACAATGAGCAGTTCTTC. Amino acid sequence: CASSLAGVYNEQFF.

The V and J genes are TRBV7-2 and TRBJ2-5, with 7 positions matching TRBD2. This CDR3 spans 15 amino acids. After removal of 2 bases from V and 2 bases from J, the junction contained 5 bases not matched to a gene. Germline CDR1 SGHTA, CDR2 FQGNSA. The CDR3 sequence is CASSLQRGPQETQYF. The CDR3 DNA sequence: TGTGCCAGCAGCTTACAGCGGGGCCCTCAAGAGACCCAGTACTTC. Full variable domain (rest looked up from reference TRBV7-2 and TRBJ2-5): GAGVSQSPSNKVTEKGKDVELRCDPISGHTALYWYRQSLGQGLEFLIYFQGNSAPDKSGLPSDRFSAERTGGSVSTLTIQRTQQEDSAVYLCASSLQRGPQETQYFGPGTRLLVL.

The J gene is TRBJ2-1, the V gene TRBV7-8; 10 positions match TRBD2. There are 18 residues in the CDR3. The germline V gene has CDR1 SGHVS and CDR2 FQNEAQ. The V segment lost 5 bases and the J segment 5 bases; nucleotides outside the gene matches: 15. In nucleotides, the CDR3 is TGTGCCAGCAGCCCCGCCCGTAGGCTAGCGGGGGAAAACAATGAGCAGTTCTTC. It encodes CASSPARRLAGENNEQFF.

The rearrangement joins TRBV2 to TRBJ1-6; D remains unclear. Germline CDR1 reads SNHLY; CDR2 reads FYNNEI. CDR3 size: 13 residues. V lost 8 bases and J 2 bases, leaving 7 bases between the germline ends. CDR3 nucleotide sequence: TGTGCCAGCTCCGCCACCTATAATTCACCCCTCCACTTT. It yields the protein CASSATYNSPLHF.

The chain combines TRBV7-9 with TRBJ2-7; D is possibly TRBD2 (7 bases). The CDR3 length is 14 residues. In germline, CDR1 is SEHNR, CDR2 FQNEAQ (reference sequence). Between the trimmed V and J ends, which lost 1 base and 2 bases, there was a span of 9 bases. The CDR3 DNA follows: TGTGCCAGCAGCTTAGACGGGGGGCCCTACGAGCAGTACTTC. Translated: CASSLDGGPYEQYF. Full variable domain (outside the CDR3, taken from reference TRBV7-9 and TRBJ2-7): DTGVSQNPRHKITKRGQNVTFRCDPISEHNRLYWYRQTLGQGPEFLTYFQNEAQLEKSRLLSDRFSAERPKGSFSTLEIQRTEQGDSAMYLCASSLDGGPYEQYFGPGTRLTVT.

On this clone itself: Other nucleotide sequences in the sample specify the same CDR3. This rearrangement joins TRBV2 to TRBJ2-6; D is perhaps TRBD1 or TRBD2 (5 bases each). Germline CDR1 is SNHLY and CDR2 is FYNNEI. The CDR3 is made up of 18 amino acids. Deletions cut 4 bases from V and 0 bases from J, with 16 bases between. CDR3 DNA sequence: TGTGCCAGCAGTGCCCGGAGCTCAGGGAGCTCTGGGGCCAACGTCCTGACTTTC. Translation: CASSARSSGSSGANVLTF.

CDR3 in DNA: TGTGCCAGCCGGTCCATTTTAGCGGGTAATAAGGATGAGCAGTTCTTC. As protein: CASRSILAGNKDEQFF. The gene calls are TRBV6-6 and TRBJ2-1, with TRBD2 matching 7 bases. J was trimmed by 8 bases and V by 8 bases; bases with no gene match: 18. The CDR3 covers 16 residues. Germline V gene data show CDR1 as MNHNY and CDR2 as SVGAGI (reference sequence).

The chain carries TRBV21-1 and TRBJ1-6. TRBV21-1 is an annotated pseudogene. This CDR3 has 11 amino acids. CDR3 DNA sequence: TGTGCCAGCAGCCTCCTTTCACCCCTCCACTTT. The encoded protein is CASSLLSPLHF.

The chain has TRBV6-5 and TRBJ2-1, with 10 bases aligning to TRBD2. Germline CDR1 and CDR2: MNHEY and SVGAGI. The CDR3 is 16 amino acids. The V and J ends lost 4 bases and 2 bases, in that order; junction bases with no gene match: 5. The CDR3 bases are TGTGCCAGCAGTTTTAGCGGGGGGCGCACCTACAATGAGCAGTTCTTC. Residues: CASSFSGGRTYNEQFF.

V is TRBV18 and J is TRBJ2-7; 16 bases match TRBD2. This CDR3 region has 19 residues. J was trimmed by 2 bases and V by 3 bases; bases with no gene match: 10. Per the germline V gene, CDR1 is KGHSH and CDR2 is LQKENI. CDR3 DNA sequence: TGTGCCAGCTCACCTGGGACTAGCGGGGGGGCCGTTGCTACCTACGAGCAGTACTTC. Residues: CASSPGTSGGAVATYEQYF.

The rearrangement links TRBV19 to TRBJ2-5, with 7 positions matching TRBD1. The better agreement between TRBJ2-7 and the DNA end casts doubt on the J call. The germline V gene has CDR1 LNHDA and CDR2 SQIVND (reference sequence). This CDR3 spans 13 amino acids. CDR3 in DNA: TGTGCCAGTAGTACGACAGGGTTCAACGAGCAGTACTTC. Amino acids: CASSTTGFNEQYF.

The CDR3 DNA sequence: TGTGCCAGCAGCTTTGGGGCAACCGACGCCTACGAGCAGTACTTC. Encoded protein: CASSFGATDAYEQYF. V and J are TRBV7-2 and TRBJ2-7; tentative D call: TRBD1 (5 bases). Germline V gene data show CDR1 as SGHTA and CDR2 as FQGNSA. With 3 bases removed from V and 2 bases from J, the gap between germline ends came to 14 bases. This CDR3 region has 15 residues.

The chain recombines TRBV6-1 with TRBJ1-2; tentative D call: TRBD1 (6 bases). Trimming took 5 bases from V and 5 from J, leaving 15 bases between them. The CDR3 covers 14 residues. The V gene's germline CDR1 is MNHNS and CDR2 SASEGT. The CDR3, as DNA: TGTGCCAGCAGTCCGGGGGCAGGGTTGTATGGCTACACCTTC. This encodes CASSPGAGLYGYTF.

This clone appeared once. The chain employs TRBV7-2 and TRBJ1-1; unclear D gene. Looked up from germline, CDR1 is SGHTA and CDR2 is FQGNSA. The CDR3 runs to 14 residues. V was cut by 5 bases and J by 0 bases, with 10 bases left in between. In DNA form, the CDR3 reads TGTGCCAGCAGCCAGCTGAACCTGAACACTGAAGCTTTCTTT. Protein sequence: CASSQLNLNTEAFF. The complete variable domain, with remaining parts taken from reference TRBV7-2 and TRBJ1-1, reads GAGVSQSPSNKVTEKGKDVELRCDPISGHTALYWYRQSLGQGLEFLIYFQGNSAPDKSGLPSDRFSAERTGGSVSTLTIQRTQQEDSAVYLCASSQLNLNTEAFFGQGTRLTVV.

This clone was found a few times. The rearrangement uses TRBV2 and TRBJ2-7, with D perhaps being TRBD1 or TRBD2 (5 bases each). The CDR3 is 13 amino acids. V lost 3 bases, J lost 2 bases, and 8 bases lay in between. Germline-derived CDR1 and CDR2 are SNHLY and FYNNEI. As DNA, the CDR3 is TGTGCCAGCAGTGACGGGACGCCCTACGAGCAGTACTTC. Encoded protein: CASSDGTPYEQYF. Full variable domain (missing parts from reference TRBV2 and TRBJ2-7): EPEVTQTPSHQVTQMGQEVILRCVPISNHLYFYWYRQILGQKVEFLVSFYNNEISEKSEIFDDQFSVERPDGSNFTLKIRSTKLEDSAMYFCASSDGTPYEQYFGPGTRLTVT.

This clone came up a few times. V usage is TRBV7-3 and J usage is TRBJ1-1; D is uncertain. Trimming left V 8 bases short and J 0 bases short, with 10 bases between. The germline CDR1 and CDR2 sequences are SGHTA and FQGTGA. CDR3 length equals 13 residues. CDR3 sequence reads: CASSWNMNTEAFF. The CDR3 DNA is TGTGCCAGCTCGTGGAACATGAACACTGAAGCTTTCTTT.